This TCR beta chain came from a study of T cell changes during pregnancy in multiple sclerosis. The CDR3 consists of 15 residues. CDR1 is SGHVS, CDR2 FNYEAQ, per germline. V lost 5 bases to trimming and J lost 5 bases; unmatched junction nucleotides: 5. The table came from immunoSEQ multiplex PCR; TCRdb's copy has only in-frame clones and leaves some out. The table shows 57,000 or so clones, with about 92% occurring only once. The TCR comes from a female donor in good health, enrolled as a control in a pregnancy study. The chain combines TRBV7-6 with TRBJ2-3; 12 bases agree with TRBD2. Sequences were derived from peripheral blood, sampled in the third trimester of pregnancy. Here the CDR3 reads CASSQAGLAGDTQYF. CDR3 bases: TGTGCCAGCAGCCAGGCGGGACTAGCGGGAGATACGCAGTATTTT.